Described below is a single TCR beta chain sequence and its context. This entry belongs to a study of T-cell reconstitution after alpha-beta-depleted transplantation in children. This sample's TCRbeta library carried unique molecular identifier barcodes. One entry per CDR3 protein results from TCRdb running MiXCR on the PCR reads. The sample includes about 600,000 distinct CDR3 sequences, approximately 10% of them seen just once. V shed 2 bases and J 5 bases; nucleotides not matched to a gene: 8. The V gene's germline CDR1 is SGHTA and CDR2 FQGTGA. The CDR3 has 16 residues. The rearrangement links TRBV7-3 to TRBJ2-5; 10 bases line up with TRBD2. This material consisted of PBMCs from the stem cell graft donor, taken from the stem cell graft. The clonotype originates from a human donor who donated a stem cell graft to a child with acute myeloid leukemia. This CDR3 is CASSLGTSGNGETQYF. The CDR3 nucleotides read TGTGCCAGCAGCTTAGGAACTAGCGGGAATGGGGAGACCCAGTACTTC. Looking up the rest from reference TRBV7-3 and TRBJ2-5 gives the full variable domain: GAGVSQTPSNKVTEKGKYVELRCDPISGHTALYWYRQSLGQGPEFLIYFQGTGAADDSGLPNDRFFAVRPEGSVSTLKIQRTERGDSAVYLCASSLGTSGNGETQYFGPGTRLLVL.